This T cell receptor beta chain was observed in a study of blood T cell repertoires in COVID-19. Study-wide background: Italy, Spain and the United States were the sources of the convalescent and acute COVID-19 samples. T cells, B-cell-depleted T cells, or PBMCs supplied cDNA or gDNA.

Per the study methods: Reference gene primers were amplified, and this amplification served to estimate nucleated cell counts. Here immunoSEQ multiplex PCR was the method, and the copy in TCRdb shows in-frame clones only, minus some. V, J and clone size reflect that table, while D and trimming were determined from the DNA. The sample consists of 200,000 to 300,000 clones, around 87% of them appearing once. The sequenced sample was peripheral blood. The TCR originated in a woman aged 40-49 years who had recovered from COVID-19.

CDR3 coding DNA: TGCGCCAGCAGCCAAGGCCCGAATACTCCCAATCAGCCCCAGCATTTT. As protein: CASSQGPNTPNQPQHF. The chain combines TRBV4-1 with TRBJ1-5; no clear D. V lost 1 base and J lost 3, with 13 bases in between. This CDR3 comprises 16 residues. Germline V gene data show CDR1 as MGHRA and CDR2 as YSYEKL.